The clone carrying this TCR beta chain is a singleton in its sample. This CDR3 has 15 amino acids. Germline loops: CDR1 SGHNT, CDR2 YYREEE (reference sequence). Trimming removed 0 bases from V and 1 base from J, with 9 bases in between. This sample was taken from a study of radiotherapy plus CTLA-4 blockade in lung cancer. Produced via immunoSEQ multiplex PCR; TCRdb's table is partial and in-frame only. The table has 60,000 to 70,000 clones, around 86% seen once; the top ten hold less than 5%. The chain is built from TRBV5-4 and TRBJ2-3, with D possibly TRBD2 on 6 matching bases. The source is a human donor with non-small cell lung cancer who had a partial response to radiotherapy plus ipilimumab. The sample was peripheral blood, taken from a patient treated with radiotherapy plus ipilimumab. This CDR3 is CASSLESGRTDTQYF. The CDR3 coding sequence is TGTGCCAGCAGCTTGGAGAGCGGGCGCACAGATACGCAGTATTTT. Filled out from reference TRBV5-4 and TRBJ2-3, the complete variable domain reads ETGVTQSPTHLIKTRGQQVTLRCSSQSGHNTVSWYQQALGQGPQFIFQYYREEENGRGNFPPRFSGLQFPNYSSELNVNALELDDSALYLCASSLESGRTDTQYFGPGTRLTVL.